The clone carrying this T cell receptor beta chain was counted a few times. Antigen: not known. Previously described methods with listed TCR primers produced the bulk TCR libraries. TCRdb reanalysed the PCR reads using MiXCR and keeps one entry per CDR3 protein. Altogether some 590,000 distinct CDR3 sequences are present, approximately 24% being singletons, with the ten largest covering about 0.84%. The data derive from a study of molecular identifiers for immune sequencing clone quantification. Overall study context: Naive CD8 cell RNA, from 20,000 or 100,000 cells, was split five ways in replicates, with four sequenced. General study findings and limits: Spiked TCR RNA from one Jurkat cell reportedly showed up when mixed among 950,000 to 1,000,000 naive cells.

CD8+CD4-CCR7+CD45RA+ sorting gave the naive CD8 T cells. This TCR was sampled from a human donor in good health. Some libraries in this study had Jurkat cell RNA spiked in. Sequenced sample: naive CD8+ T cells from blood, with Jurkat cell RNA spiked in. Subset indicated: FACS-sorted CD8+CD4-CCR7+CD45RA+ naive T cells.

CDR3 coding DNA: TGTGCCAGCAGCTTATGGGCGGGAGAAGAGACCCAGTACTTC. Translated, it gives CASSLWAGEETQYF. The V gene is TRBV7-3, the J gene TRBJ2-5; 7 positions agree with TRBD2. Germline V gene lookup returns CDR1 SGHTA and CDR2 FQGTGA. The CDR3 totals 14 residues. With 2 bases clipped from V and 3 bases from J, the junction kept 3 bases outside the gene matches.